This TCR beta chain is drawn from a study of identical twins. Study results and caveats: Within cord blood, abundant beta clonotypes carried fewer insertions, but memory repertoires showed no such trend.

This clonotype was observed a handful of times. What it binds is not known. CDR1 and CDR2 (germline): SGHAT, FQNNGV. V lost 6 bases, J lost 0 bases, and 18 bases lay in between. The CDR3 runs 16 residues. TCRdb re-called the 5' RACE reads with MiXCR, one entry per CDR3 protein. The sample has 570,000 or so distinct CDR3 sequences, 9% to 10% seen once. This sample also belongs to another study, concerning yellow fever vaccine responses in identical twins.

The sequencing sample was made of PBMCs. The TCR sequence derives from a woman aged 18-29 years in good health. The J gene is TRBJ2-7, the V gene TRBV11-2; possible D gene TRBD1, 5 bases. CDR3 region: CASSHRILSLSYEQYF. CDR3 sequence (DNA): TGTGCCAGCAGTCACAGGATCCTCTCCCTCTCCTACGAGCAGTACTTC.